The next 9 T cell receptor beta chains were all read from a single sample in a study of control samples from healthy donors and cancer patients. Here immunoSEQ multiplex PCR was the method, and the copy in TCRdb shows in-frame clones only, minus some. Of about 22,000 clones in the sample, 65% to 90% were seen once. Specimen: PBMCs. The origin of the receptors is a man in his 60s with head and neck cancer.

The chain combines TRBV10-1 with TRBJ1-5; D unresolved. Per the germline V gene, CDR1 is WNHNN and CDR2 is SYGVQD (reference sequence). V lost 4 bases to trimming and J lost 0 bases, with 4 bases between them. This CDR3 contains 13 residues. The CDR3 region is CASSVGSNQPQHF. The CDR3 DNA is TGCGCCAGCAGTGTCGGTAGCAATCAGCCCCAGCATTTT.

The chain employs TRBV7-2 and TRBJ2-3, with D possibly being TRBD2 (6 bases). This CDR3 spans 13 amino acids. Looked up from germline, CDR1 is SGHTA and CDR2 is FQGNSA. The ends were cut back, 1 base at V and 5 bases at J, with 7 bases in the middle. CDR3 nucleotide sequence: TGTGCCAGCAGCTTAGTGGGGGGAGATACGCAGTATTTT. This sequence encodes CASSLVGGDTQYF.

The chain recombines TRBV19 with TRBJ1-6; no firm D call. Looked up from germline, CDR1 is LNHDA and CDR2 is SQIVND (reference sequence). Trimming cost V 6 bases and J 1 base, with 7 bases left between them. This CDR3 spans 14 amino acids. CDR3 residues: CASSPGSYNSPLHF. The CDR3 coding sequence is TGTGCCAGTAGCCCAGGATCCTATAATTCACCCCTCCACTTT.

The J gene is TRBJ1-1, the V gene TRBV11-1; D ambiguous. There are 13 residues in the CDR3. Trimming pared 3 bases from V and 3 bases from J, leaving 8 bases between. Per germline, CDR1 SGHAT and CDR2 FQDESV (reference sequence). This chain's CDR3 is CASSFGTDTEAFF. The CDR3, as DNA: TGTGCCAGCAGCTTCGGAACGGACACTGAAGCTTTCTTT.

V and J are TRBV6-6 and TRBJ1-2; no clear D gene. The V gene's germline CDR1 is MNHNY and CDR2 SVGAGI (reference sequence). This CDR3 has 12 amino acids. V lost 6 bases and J lost 7, with 12 bases in between. The CDR3 DNA is TGTGCCAGCAGCCGAGAACCGGTTGGCTACACCTTC. Translating gives CASSREPVGYTF.

This sequence joins TRBV29-1 and TRBJ2-7; TRBD1 matches 8 bases. V was pared by 6 bases and J by 2 bases, with 6 bases of the junction left unmatched. Per germline, CDR1 SQVTM and CDR2 ANQGSEA. This CDR3 region has 13 residues. The CDR3 DNA sequence: TGCAGCGTGGAGGACAGGGCCGCCTACGAGCAGTACTTC. It specifies CSVEDRAAYEQYF.

The rearrangement links TRBV29-1 to TRBJ2-5, with TRBD2 matching 9 bases. Germline V lookup: CDR1 SQVTM, CDR2 ANQGSEA. This CDR3 comprises 15 residues. Trimming cost V 6 bases and J 4 bases; bases outside gene matches: 12. CDR3 sequence reads: CSVPPAGGRGETQYF. The DNA for the CDR3 is TGCAGCGTCCCCCCTGCGGGGGGGCGGGGAGAGACCCAGTACTTC.

This clone is medium-sized. The chain couples TRBV21-1 to TRBJ1-5; the D call in the table, TRBD1, was not verified against the DNA. TRBV21-1 is a listed pseudogene. CDR3 size: 12 residues. The CDR3 is CASTPVRQPQHF. CDR3 sequence (DNA): TGTGCCAGCACCCCGGTCAGGCAGCCCCAGCATTTT.

V is TRBV5-1 and J is TRBJ2-2; 11 bases map to TRBD1. Per the germline V gene, CDR1 is SGHRS and CDR2 is YFSETQ. J gave up 7 bases and V 3 bases, and 5 bases lay outside the gene matches. The CDR3 loop spans 15 amino acids. The CDR3 region is CASSWGQGESGELFF. The CDR3 DNA reads as TGCGCCAGCAGCTGGGGACAGGGGGAGAGCGGGGAGCTGTTTTTT.